Below are 15 T cell receptor beta chains sequenced from a single sample in a study of blood T cell repertoires in COVID-19. The method was immunoSEQ multiplex PCR; TCRdb's version includes in-frame clones alone and lacks a portion of them. The sample carries roughly 380,000 clones, about 88% recorded once. The material sequenced was PBMCs or T cells enriched from blood (not recorded which). These receptor sequences come from a woman under 40 who had been exposed to COVID-19.

V is TRBV10-2 and J is TRBJ2-7; D might be TRBD1 (6 bases). Trimming left V 8 bases short and J 7 bases short, with 18 bases between. The CDR3 totals 13 residues. Per the germline V gene, CDR1 is WSHSY and CDR2 is SAAADI. The CDR3 bases are TGCGCCAGCCTGTCCAGGGGTTCGTGGGAGCAGTACTTC. This gives the protein CASLSRGSWEQYF.

V gene TRBV28 combines with J gene TRBJ2-3; D gene ambiguous. V was shortened by 6 bases and J by 3 bases, with 13 bases between the two germline ends. Per the germline V gene, CDR1 is MDHEN and CDR2 is SYDVKM. The CDR3 is made up of 14 amino acids. The CDR3 sequence: CASSPPGSTDTQYF. The CDR3 bases are TGTGCCAGCAGCCCCCCGGGTTCTACAGATACGCAGTATTTT.

The chain has TRBV5-6 and TRBJ1-2; D is uncertain. CDR1 and CDR2 (germline): SGHDT, YYEEEE. CDR3 size: 11 residues. V was clipped by 5 bases and J by 4 bases, with 6 bases between them. The CDR3 DNA is TGTGCCAGCAGAAACACCTATGGCTACACCTTC. This sequence encodes CASRNTYGYTF. The full variable domain, rest sourced from reference TRBV5-6 and TRBJ1-2, is DAGVTQSPTHLIKTRGQQVTLRCSPKSGHDTVSWYQQALGQGPQFIFQYYEEEERQRGNFPDRFSGHQFPNYSSELNVNALLLGDSALYLCASRNTYGYTFGSGTRLTVV.

The chain links TRBV3-1 (or the pseudogene TRBV3-2) to TRBJ1-1, with D hard to call. This CDR3 is 15 amino acids long. Germline-derived CDR1 and CDR2 are LGHDT and YNNKEL (reference sequence). V dropped 0 bases and J dropped 4 bases, with 12 bases sitting between them. CDR3 DNA sequence: TGTGCCAGCAGCCAAGATATCATGGCAGGCACTGAAGCTTTCTTT. It encodes CASSQDIMAGTEAFF.

This clone was seen a few times. The chain uses TRBV9 and TRBJ2-7, with 8 bases lining up with TRBD2. This CDR3 spans 15 amino acids. With V trimmed by 3 bases and J by 6 bases, 11 bases remained unmatched. Germline V gene lookup returns CDR1 SGDLS and CDR2 YYNGEE. The CDR3, as DNA: TGTGCCAGCAGCGAGGGGGGATTAGCGGGATCCGAGCAGTACTTC. It codes for CASSEGGLAGSEQYF.

The chain has TRBV28 and TRBJ2-2; D is perhaps TRBD2 (5 bases). The CDR3 totals 17 residues. The V gene lost 2 bases and the J gene lost 2 bases, with 15 bases spanning the gap. Germline V gene sequence: CDR1 MDHEN, CDR2 SYDVKM. The CDR3 sequence is CASSLAGLAANTGELFF. The DNA for the CDR3 is TGTGCCAGCAGTTTAGCTGGGCTAGCCGCCAACACCGGGGAGCTGTTTTTT.

The chain has TRBV5-4 and TRBJ1-3; 7 nucleotides align to TRBD1. This CDR3 comprises 15 residues. V lost 3 bases and J lost 0; bases outside the gene matches: 3. CDR1 and CDR2 from the germline V gene are SGHNT and YYREEE (reference sequence). CDR3: CASSSGTASGNTIYF. The CDR3 nucleotides are TGTGCCAGCAGCTCCGGGACAGCCTCTGGAAACACCATATATTTT.

This CDR3 reads CASSVEGDQETQYF. Written as DNA, the CDR3 is TGTGCCAGCAGCGTAGAGGGAGACCAAGAGACCCAGTACTTC. The genes are TRBV9 and TRBJ2-5, with D tentatively TRBD2 (5 bases). Germline loops: CDR1 SGDLS, CDR2 YYNGEE. The CDR3 is 14 residues long. V was pared by 0 bases and J by 0 bases, with 6 bases between.

V is TRBV29-1 and J is TRBJ2-7, with TRBD1 matching over 7 bases. The CDR3 runs 13 residues. V lost 4 bases and J lost 1; bases outside the gene matches: 4. Germline V lookup: CDR1 SQVTM, CDR2 ANQGSEA. For the CDR3, the DNA is TGCAGCGTTGGACAGGGAGCGTCCTACGAGCAGTACTTC. Translation gives CSVGQGASYEQYF.

The V and J genes are TRBV11-2 and TRBJ1-4, with D perhaps TRBD1 (5 bases). The CDR3 has 12 amino acids. V shed 5 bases and J shed 7 bases, with 8 bases lying between them. CDR1 SGHAT and CDR2 FQNNGV come from the germline V gene. The CDR3 region is CASSPGGEKLFF. CDR3 DNA: TGTGCCAGCAGCCCGGGGGGTGAAAAACTGTTTTTT.

The gene calls are TRBV6-5 and TRBJ2-7; D gene uncertain. Trimming left V 7 bases short and J 2 bases short, with 12 bases between. Germline V gene lookup returns CDR1 MNHEY and CDR2 SVGAGI. The CDR3 has 13 residues. This CDR3 is CASMAETTYEQYF. For the CDR3, the DNA is TGTGCCAGCATGGCAGAAACTACCTACGAGCAGTACTTC.

The chain links TRBV5-1 to TRBJ2-7; the D is unclear. There are 12 residues in the CDR3. V was pared by 0 bases and J by 6 bases, with 7 bases between. CDR1 and CDR2 from the germline V gene are SGHRS and YFSETQ. CDR3 nucleotides: TGCGCCAGCAGCTTGGGCTACGGCGAGCAGTACTTC. Encoded protein: CASSLGYGEQYF.

The table lists this clone with a few counts. The V gene is TRBV2, the J gene TRBJ1-2; 7 bases map to TRBD1. V was pared by 7 bases and J by 1 base, with 6 bases of the junction left unmatched. Looked up from germline, CDR1 is SNHLY and CDR2 is FYNNEI. This CDR3 has 14 amino acids. CDR3: CASNLQGRNYGYTF. CDR3 sequence (DNA): TGTGCCAGCAACCTACAGGGGCGTAACTATGGCTACACCTTC.

V gene TRBV19 combines with J gene TRBJ1-1, with a possible D match to TRBD1 (6 bases). The V gene's germline CDR1 is LNHDA and CDR2 SQIVND (reference sequence). V was shortened by 6 bases and J by 5 bases, with 16 bases between the two germline ends. The CDR3 is 14 residues long. In DNA, the CDR3 is TGTGCCAGTAGCCCAACAGGGACGGTGACTGAAGCTTTCTTT. Amino acids: CASSPTGTVTEAFF.

The V call is TRBV19, the J call TRBJ2-7; TRBD1 is a possible D gene (5 bases). CDR1 is LNHDA, CDR2 SQIVND, per germline (reference sequence). With 3 bases removed from V and 0 bases from J, the gap between germline ends came to 12 bases. The CDR3 totals 15 residues. The CDR3 DNA reads as TGTGCCAGTAGTATTGGAGCACAGGACTCCTACGAGCAGTACTTC. Its translation is CASSIGAQDSYEQYF. Variable domain in full (rest from reference TRBV19 and TRBJ2-7): DGGITQSPKYLFRKEGQNVTLSCEQNLNHDAMYWYRQDPGQGLRLIYYSQIVNDFQKGDIAEGYSVSREKKESFPLTVTSAQKNPTAFYLCASSIGAQDSYEQYFGPGTRLTVT.